Listed below are T cell receptor beta chains from one sample, sequenced in a study of blood T cell repertoires in COVID-19. Here immunoSEQ multiplex PCR was the method, and the copy in TCRdb shows in-frame clones only, minus some. The sample contains some 190,000 clones, about 83% of which appear only once. The sequenced material came from PBMCs or T cells enriched from blood (not recorded which). The receptors shown here come from a woman aged 25 to 39 who had been exposed to COVID-19. Both conserved end residues are part of each CDR3. The order of the fields is J gene, clone size, V gene, CDR3 protein. Clone size is not always given. Where it is, it says once, few, many or a class for expanded clones.

J: TRBJ1-2; size: .; V: TRBV15; CDR3: CATSRDRGWGLYGYTF
J: TRBJ2-2; size: few; V: TRBV7-8; CDR3: CASSSGTRANTGELFF
J: TRBJ2-1; size: .; V: TRBV12-3/TRBV12-4; CDR3: CASSPAYNEQFF
J: TRBJ1-6; size: .; V: TRBV2; CDR3: CASHTSGAPLHF
J: TRBJ1-4; size: .; V: TRBV6-6; CDR3: CASSRPYRDTGRDRANEKLFF
J: TRBJ1-3; size: .; V: TRBV5-1; CDR3: CASSLTDSGNTIYF
J: TRBJ2-1; size: few; V: TRBV27; CDR3: CASRPNRVAGGPYEQFF
J: TRBJ2-2; size: .; V: TRBV4-3; CDR3: CASSRRTSGGENTGELFF
J: TRBJ1-4; size: .; V: TRBV18; CDR3: CASSSSGGAGEKLFF
J: TRBJ1-3; size: .; V: TRBV19; CDR3: CASQQGVQSGNTIYF
J: TRBJ2-7; size: .; V: TRBV7-7; CDR3: CASSLDRTSGIHEQYF